This T cell receptor (beta chain) was documented in a study of control samples from healthy donors and cancer patients. This CDR3 has 14 amino acids. The V gene's germline CDR1 is LNHDA and CDR2 SQIVND (reference sequence). Trimming cost V 5 bases and J 7 bases, with 15 bases left between them. Profiling relied on immunoSEQ multiplex PCR, and the TCRdb table lists in-frame clones only, not all of them. This sample has about 160,000 clones; roughly 94% occur once, and the top ten carry more than 8%. Sequenced: blood. This receptor was taken from a woman aged 40 to 50 in good health. This chain joins TRBV19 and TRBJ1-5; D is possibly TRBD1 (5 bases). In DNA form, the CDR3 reads TGTGCCAGTAGTCTGGGACGAGATAGGCAGCCCCAGCATTTT. It specifies CASSLGRDRQPQHF.